These 27 T cell receptor beta chains were sequenced from one sample in a study of Graves' ophthalmopathy and Graves' hyperthyroidism (dated by TCRdb to 2016 to 2019). For sequencing, an Illumina HiSeq 2000 was employed. For repertoire sequencing, the TCR beta CDR3 regions were amplified from RNA transcripts. HTBI primers and the Qiagen OneStep RT-PCR kit were used in a first-round RT-PCR, which was followed by a second-round multiplex PCR, size selection and purification. TCRdb's own reprocessing of the public reads used fastp at Q25 and MiXCR and kept productive beta chains. Rows are unified per CDR3 protein, each entry keeping the most common DNA and genes. This sample lists about 370,000 distinct CDR3 sequences; 15% to 20% were detected once. The ten largest clones capture 1.6% of the sample. The sequencing input was peripheral blood. Receptor source: a woman between 18 and 29 years old with Graves' ophthalmopathy. Donor details come from another sample of the same person, matched by shared clones.

This clonotype came up many times. The junction does not match germline at one end; this may be a read error. The rearrangement uses TRBV27 and TRBJ2-7; D is unresolved. CDR3 size: 16 residues. CDR1 and CDR2 from the germline V gene are MNHEY and SMNVEV (reference sequence). The CDR3 is CVSSLNLQVTAYEQYF. The CDR3 DNA is TGTGTCAGCAGTTTAAATCTTCAGGTGACTGCCTACGAGCAGTACTTC.

At least ten counts were recorded for this clonotype. V is TRBV24-1 and J is TRBJ1-5; D is uncertain. The CDR3 spans 12 residues. Germline V gene sequence: CDR1 KGHDR, CDR2 SFDVKD. V shed 2 bases and J shed 4 bases, with 2 bases lying between them. The CDR3: CATSDSNQPQHF. The DNA of the CDR3 is TGTGCCACCAGTGATTCTAATCAGCCCCAGCATTTT.

For the CDR3, the DNA is TGTGCCAGCAGTCTGCTCCCCGGACAATTGTACTTC. Protein: CASSLLPGQLYF. The genes are TRBV12-3 or TRBV12-4 and TRBJ2-7, with a weak D call TRBD1 (5 bases). The V end lost 5 bases, the J end lost 12 bases, and 17 bases lay between the germline ends. The length of the CDR3 is 12 residues.

The sample holds many counts of this clonotype. This chain uses TRBV18 with TRBJ2-7, with 12 bases matching TRBD2. Per the germline V gene, CDR1 is KGHSH and CDR2 is LQKENI. The junction had 5 bases not matched to a gene; V was cut back by 3 bases and J by 2 bases. This CDR3 has 16 amino acids. The DNA of the CDR3 is TGTGCCAGCTCACCCTTGGGACTAGCGGGTACCTACGAGCAGTACTTC. Translating it yields CASSPLGLAGTYEQYF.

This clonotype showed up many times. This chain links TRBV6-4 with TRBJ2-2; D is undetermined. CDR3 length: 15 amino acids. Germline-derived CDR1 and CDR2 are MRHNA and SNTAGT. V gave up 4 bases and J gave up 7 bases, with 16 bases separating them. CDR3 sequence: CASSVGSSTIGELFF. CDR3 coding DNA: TGTGCCAGCAGTGTTGGCAGCTCTACGATCGGGGAGCTGTTTTTT.

The chain links TRBV7-3 to TRBJ2-2, with D hard to call. The CDR3 is 14 amino acids. CDR1 SGHTA and CDR2 FQGTGA come from the germline V gene. Trimming removed 4 bases from V and 5 bases from J, with 11 bases in between. CDR3 in DNA: TGTGCCAGCAGCTCGAATTTTAAAACCGGGGAGCTGTTTTTT. This codes for CASSSNFKTGELFF.

The table lists this clonotype with many counts. V usage is TRBV7-2 and J usage is TRBJ2-7; tentatively, D is TRBD2 (5 bases). Germline assignment: CDR1 SGHTA and CDR2 FQGNSA. The CDR3 spans 15 residues. Trimming removed 5 bases at V and 0 bases at J, with 14 bases between. CDR3 DNA: TGTGCCAGCAGCCTATCCGGGGATTCCTCCTACGAGCAGTACTTC. This codes for CASSLSGDSSYEQYF.

This clonotype was observed a few times. This rearrangement joins TRBV11-2 to TRBJ2-7; 7 nucleotides align to TRBD2. V lost 6 bases, J lost 3 bases, and 11 bases stayed unmatched. The CDR3 length is 15 residues. Germline CDR1 SGHAT, CDR2 FQNNGV. The CDR3 sequence is CASSLGTMSGYEQYF. The DNA for the CDR3 is TGTGCCAGCAGTCTCGGGACTATGTCCGGCTACGAGCAGTACTTC.

This clonotype was found many times. V usage is TRBV6-2 or TRBV6-3 and J usage is TRBJ2-7; 10 nucleotides align to TRBD2. V was pared by 0 bases and J by 4 bases, with 15 bases of the junction left unmatched. Per the germline V gene, CDR1 is MNHEY and CDR2 is SVGEGT. The CDR3 totals 19 residues. The CDR3 protein is CASSYSSLAGNTQPYEQYF. For the CDR3, the DNA is TGTGCCAGCAGTTACTCTTCACTAGCGGGGAATACGCAACCTTACGAGCAGTACTTC.

This clonotype was detected many times. The chain joins TRBV12-3 or TRBV12-4 to TRBJ1-6, with a weak D call TRBD1 (5 bases). There are 15 residues in the CDR3. Trimming took off 6 bases at V and 10 bases at J, with 19 bases between the two ends. The CDR3 is CASREGTGVFSPLHF. The CDR3, as DNA: TGTGCCAGCAGAGAAGGGACTGGGGTATTCTCACCCCTCCACTTT.

This clonotype was recorded at least ten times. This chain links TRBV6-2 or TRBV6-3 with TRBJ2-3, with D unresolved. Germline V CDR1 and CDR2: MNHEY, SVGEGT. V shed 5 bases and J shed 6 bases, with 12 bases lying between them. The CDR3 has 13 residues. CDR3 in amino acids: CASSASTWDTQYF. In DNA form, the CDR3 reads TGTGCCAGCAGTGCATCCACCTGGGATACGCAGTATTTT.

This clonotype was found many times. This chain connects TRBV18 to TRBJ2-5; D not certain. The germline CDR1 and CDR2 sequences are KGHSH and LQKENI. The CDR3 contains 14 residues. The ends were cut back, 0 bases at V and 5 bases at J, with 10 bases in the middle. This chain's CDR3 is CASSPPFREETQYF. The CDR3 DNA sequence: TGTGCCAGCTCACCACCGTTCCGCGAGGAGACCCAGTACTTC.

This clonotype was counted ten times or more. V gene TRBV2 combines with J gene TRBJ1-1, with D hard to call. The CDR3 spans 12 residues. Germline assignment: CDR1 SNHLY and CDR2 FYNNEI. V was trimmed by 7 bases and J by 1 base, leaving 7 bases between them. In DNA, the CDR3 is TGTGCCAGCACCGCGAGGAACACTGAAGCTTTCTTT. Amino acids: CASTARNTEAFF.

The sample holds many counts of this clonotype. Written as DNA, the CDR3 is TGTGCCAGCAGTTTTCCAGGGGGGCCCCTCCACTTT. Amino acids: CASSFPGGPLHF. The chain employs TRBV28 and TRBJ1-6, with 7 bases aligning to TRBD1. J was trimmed by 13 bases and V by 3 bases; bases with no gene match: 3. The length of the CDR3 is 12 residues. Germline CDR1 and CDR2: MDHEN and SYDVKM.

The J gene is TRBJ1-2, the V gene TRBV25-1; D remains unclear. Germline lookup yields CDR1 MGHDK and CDR2 SYGVNS. The CDR3 is made up of 17 amino acids. V was shortened by 5 bases and J by 1 base, with 20 bases between the two germline ends. CDR3 sequence reads: CASSSALGRGFNYGYTF. CDR3 nucleotide sequence: TGTGCCAGCAGTTCAGCCTTAGGCCGAGGGTTTAACTATGGCTACACCTTC.

This clonotype came up many times. The V gene is TRBV4-1, the J gene TRBJ2-2, with 14 bases that match TRBD2. CDR1 is MGHRA, CDR2 YSYEKL, per germline. The CDR3 spans 19 residues. V dropped 3 bases and J dropped 3; count of bases not matched to a gene: 9. CDR3 sequence: CASSHAGTSGGKYTGELFF. The CDR3 nucleotides are TGCGCCAGCAGCCATGCCGGGACTAGCGGGGGAAAGTACACCGGGGAGCTGTTTTTT.

This clonotype was detected ten times or more. The CDR3 DNA is TGCAGCGTTTCAGAATTAGGGACTGAAGCTTTCTTT. This encodes CSVSELGTEAFF. This chain links TRBV29-1 with TRBJ1-1; D gene ambiguous. The CDR3 loop spans 12 amino acids. Trimming shortened V by 5 bases and J by 5 bases, and 12 bases separated the two germline ends. Looked up from germline, CDR1 is SQVTM and CDR2 is ANQGSEA.

This clonotype occurred many times. At one boundary the junction diverges from the germline segment, which might be a read error. The chain combines TRBV27 with TRBJ2-7, with D maybe TRBD2 (6 bases). This CDR3 region has 14 residues. The germline V gene encodes CDR1 MNHEY and CDR2 SMNVEV (reference sequence). The CDR3 nucleotides are TGTGCCAGCAGTTTATGGCGGGGTTCCTACGGGCAGTACTTC. Its protein is CASSLWRGSYGQYF.

This clonotype was observed many times. The rearrangement joins TRBV15 to TRBJ2-1; a possible D gene is TRBD1 (6 bases). V was pared by 5 bases and J by 6 bases, with 14 bases between. CDR3 length: 14 residues. Germline values: CDR1 LNHNV, CDR2 YYDKDF (reference sequence). The CDR3 protein is CATSPKDRSNEQFF. CDR3 nucleotide sequence: TGTGCCACCAGCCCCAAGGACAGAAGCAATGAGCAGTTCTTC.

This chain uses TRBV7-2 with TRBJ1-2; TRBD1 aligns across 10 bases. CDR1 SGHTA and CDR2 FQGNSA come from the germline V gene. This CDR3 spans 15 amino acids. The J segment lost 3 bases and the V segment lost 5 bases, leaving 6 bases of the junction unmatched. CDR3 nucleotide sequence: TGTGCCAGCAGCATTCAGACAGGGGGCGACTATGGCTACACCTTC. Its protein product is CASSIQTGGDYGYTF.

Many counts were recorded for this clonotype. CDR3 protein: CSVDGLEAGGDETQYF. Here the CDR3 DNA reads TGCAGCGTTGATGGCCTAGAGGCGGGCGGCGACGAGACCCAGTACTTC. The chain joins TRBV29-1 to TRBJ2-5, with a weak D call TRBD2 (5 bases). The V end was cut by 3 bases, the J end by 5 bases, with 22 bases between. CDR1 is SQVTM and CDR2 is ANQGSEA in the germline V gene. The CDR3 sequence is 16 residues long.

This clonotype was picked up many times. The genes are TRBV6-6 and TRBJ2-7; perhaps D is TRBD1 or TRBD2 (5 bases each). CDR3 length equals 13 residues. Germline CDR1 reads MNHNY; CDR2 reads SVGAGI (reference sequence). V lost 5 bases to trimming and J lost 3 bases, with 11 bases between them. The CDR3 protein is CASSRDVGYEQYF. The CDR3 nucleotides read TGTGCCAGCAGTCGGGACGTAGGCTACGAGCAGTACTTC.

This clonotype was detected ten times or more. The chain uses TRBV20-1 and TRBJ1-2, with a possible D match to TRBD1 (5 bases). Looked up from germline, CDR1 is DFQATT and CDR2 is SNEGSKA (reference sequence). The CDR3 consists of 16 residues. Trimming took 0 bases from V and 8 from J, leaving 22 bases between them. The DNA for the CDR3 is TGCAGTGCTAGAGATCCCTCCGAGGGACCTAGTCGAGGCTACACCTTC. It is translated as CSARDPSEGPSRGYTF.

This clonotype has at least ten counts. The V call is TRBV12-3 or TRBV12-4, the J call TRBJ1-5, with a tentative D call TRBD1 (5 bases). With 2 bases removed from V and 1 base from J, the gap between germline ends came to 9 bases. The CDR3 loop spans 15 amino acids. The CDR3, as DNA: TGTGCCAGCAGTTTATCCCGGGACAGCAATCAGCCCCAGCATTTT. It yields the protein CASSLSRDSNQPQHF.

The chain carries TRBV7-8 and TRBJ1-1; weak D call: TRBD1 (5 bases). Germline V lookup: CDR1 SGHVS, CDR2 FQNEAQ. This CDR3 is built from 18 residues. V gave up 5 bases and J gave up 0 bases, with 22 bases separating them. The CDR3 DNA follows: TGTGCCAGCAGCCAACAACGCCCGGGGGTACCTATGAACACTGAAGCTTTCTTT. Translation gives CASSQQRPGVPMNTEAFF.

This rearrangement joins TRBV19 to TRBJ1-2; unclear D gene. The germline V and J ends were trimmed by 6 bases and 7 bases, with 15 bases remaining between them. The CDR3 spans 13 residues. In germline, CDR1 is LNHDA, CDR2 SQIVND (reference sequence). The CDR3 sequence: CASRDRIDSGYTF. CDR3 bases: TGTGCCAGTAGGGATCGTATAGATAGTGGCTACACCTTC.

This clonotype was observed at least ten times. The chain links TRBV3-1 to TRBJ1-1; tentatively, D is TRBD1 (5 bases). V was pared by 2 bases and J by 4 bases, with 11 bases between. CDR3 length: 14 amino acids. Germline CDR1 LGHDT, CDR2 YNNKEL (reference sequence). In DNA form, the CDR3 reads TGTGCCAGCAGCCAAAGAGGGACCGCCACTGAAGCTTTCTTT. Translating it yields CASSQRGTATEAFF. Based on the CDR3 plus reference TRBV3-1 and TRBJ1-1, the full variable domain is DTAVSQTPKYLVTQMGNDKSIKCEQNLGHDTMYWYKQDSKKFLKIMFSYNNKELIINETVPNRFSPKSPDKAHLNLHINSLELGDSAVYFCASSQRGTATEAFFGQGTRLTVV.